This TCR beta chain was identified during a study of blood T cell repertoires in COVID-19. Overall study: There were acute and convalescent COVID-19 samples, and they came from the United States, Italy and Spain. PBMCs, B-cell-depleted T cells, or T cells were the source of the cDNA or gDNA that made up the material.

V was clipped by 0 bases and J by 3 bases, with 7 bases between them. Germline V lookup: CDR1 SGDLS, CDR2 YYNGEE. This CDR3 comprises 14 residues. As processed by the authors: Estimated nucleated cell counts came from reference gene primer amplification. TCRdb keeps only in-frame clones here, not all; method: immunoSEQ multiplex PCR. V, J and clone size were drawn from that table, and D and trimming were deduced from the DNA. Of approximately 250,000 clones listed, approximately 89% are singletons. The TCR sequence derives from a man aged 35 to 55 with active or convalescent COVID-19. The sequenced sample consisted of peripheral blood. The genes are TRBV9 and TRBJ2-1, with unresolved D. This CDR3 reads CASSVALSYNEQFF. CDR3 bases: TGTGCCAGCAGCGTAGCTCTCAGCTACAATGAGCAGTTCTTC. The full variable domain, rest sourced from reference TRBV9 and TRBJ2-1, is DSGVTQTPKHLITATGQRVTLRCSPRSGDLSVYWYQQSLDQGLQFLIQYYNGEERAKGNILERFSAQQFPDLHSELNLSSLELGDSALYFCASSVALSYNEQFFGPGTRLTVL.